This T cell receptor (beta chain) was documented in a study of blood T cell repertoires in COVID-19. About the research overall: Samples representing acute and convalescent COVID-19 were sourced from the United States, Italy and Spain.

Original handling: Quantification of nucleated cells was approximated via reference gene primer amplification. Assay used: immunoSEQ multiplex PCR; TCRdb lists only in-frame clones, some missing. V, J and clone size are those of that table, while D and trimming were read from the DNA. Of about 240,000 clones detected, about 88% appear once; the ten largest clones hold 0.9% to 1%. The CDR3 extends over 18 amino acids. J gave up 5 bases and V 3 bases, and 16 bases lay outside the gene matches. Per germline, CDR1 SGHRS and CDR2 YFSETQ. Sample: peripheral blood. The rearrangement links TRBV5-1 to TRBJ1-4; 7 bases map to TRBD1. The sequence derives from a woman between 40 and 50 years old who had recovered from COVID-19. The CDR3 DNA sequence: TGCGCCAGCAGCTCAAATCCGGGACAGACCGACCTGAATGAAAAACTGTTTTTT. It encodes CASSSNPGQTDLNEKLFF.